Below are 15 T cell receptor beta chains sequenced from a single sample in a study of blood T cell repertoires in COVID-19. The repertoire was sequenced with immunoSEQ multiplex PCR; TCRdb's copy has only in-frame clones and lacks some. The table has 200,000 to 300,000 clones, approximately 83% seen once. The specimen sequenced was PBMCs or T cells enriched from blood (not recorded which). The receptors originated from a woman aged 35 to 49 with acute COVID-19.

V usage is TRBV11-3 and J usage is TRBJ2-2; 7 bases match TRBD2. The ends lost 4 bases at V and 5 bases at J; junction bases unmatched: 4. CDR1 is SGHNT, CDR2 YENEEA, per germline. The CDR3 is made up of 14 amino acids. The CDR3 loop is CASSWGLPTGELFF. The CDR3 nucleotides are TGTGCCAGCAGCTGGGGACTACCGACCGGGGAGCTGTTTTTT.

V is TRBV5-1 and J is TRBJ1-1, with D unclear. The CDR3 totals 15 residues. Trimming left V 0 bases short and J 4 bases short, with 13 bases between. Germline-derived CDR1 and CDR2 are SGHRS and YFSETQ. In DNA, the CDR3 is TGCGCCAGCAGCTTGGCCAATGGAGGTAGCACTGAAGCTTTCTTT. Its protein product is CASSLANGGSTEAFF. Drawing the rest from reference TRBV5-1 and TRBJ1-1, the complete variable domain is KAGVTQTPRYLIKTRGQQVTLSCSPISGHRSVSWYQQTPGQGLQFLFEYFSETQRNKGNFPGRFSGRQFSNSRSEMNVSTLELGDSALYLCASSLANGGSTEAFFGQGTRLTVV.

The rearrangement uses TRBV7-9 and TRBJ2-1, with 7 nucleotides matching TRBD1. The J segment lost 7 bases and the V segment lost 9 bases, leaving 12 bases of the junction unmatched. The CDR3 totals 14 residues. The V gene's germline CDR1 is SEHNR and CDR2 FQNEAQ (reference sequence). The CDR3 reads CARRPWDRKNEQFF. The CDR3 DNA sequence: TGTGCCAGGAGACCCTGGGACAGAAAGAATGAGCAGTTCTTC.

This chain uses TRBV12-3 or TRBV12-4 with TRBJ2-3; no reliable D call. V shed 6 bases and J shed 0 bases, with 4 bases lying between them. The CDR3 covers 12 residues. DNA for the CDR3: TGTGCCAGCAGACTTAGCACAGATACGCAGTATTTT. This translates into CASRLSTDTQYF.

The chain has TRBV24-1 and TRBJ1-5; 7 nucleotides match TRBD1. V lost 0 bases, J lost 4 bases, and 11 bases stayed unmatched. Germline V CDR1 and CDR2: KGHDR, SFDVKD. CDR3 length equals 18 residues. CDR3 amino acids: CATSDLQGTAKGNQPQHF. DNA for the CDR3: TGTGCCACCAGTGATTTGCAAGGGACAGCCAAGGGTAATCAGCCCCAGCATTTT.

This chain connects TRBV29-1 to TRBJ2-1; D unclear. Trimming took off 4 bases at V and 3 bases at J, with 7 bases between the two ends. The CDR3 consists of 12 residues. Germline CDR1 SQVTM, CDR2 ANQGSEA. CDR3 in amino acids: CSVVSSYNEQFF. The CDR3 DNA reads as TGCAGCGTTGTGTCCAGCTACAATGAGCAGTTCTTC.

The CDR3, as DNA: TGTGCCAGCAGCTCCGGACAGTCGAACACTGAAGCTTTCTTT. It is translated as CASSSGQSNTEAFF. This sequence joins TRBV11-3 and TRBJ1-1; tentative D call: TRBD1 (6 bases). From germline, CDR1 is SGHNT and CDR2 YENEEA. The length of the CDR3 is 14 residues. V lost 4 bases, J lost 1 base, and 10 bases lay in between. Variable domain in full (rest from reference TRBV11-3 and TRBJ1-1): EAGVVQSPRYKIIEKKQPVAFWCNPISGHNTLYWYLQNLGQGPELLIRYENEEAVDDSQLPKDRFSAERLKGVDSTLKIQPAELGDSAVYLCASSSGQSNTEAFFGQGTRLTVV.

The CDR3 nucleotides read TGTGCCAGCAGCCAAGGATCGGCGGGGCATGAGCAGTTCTTC. Protein: CASSQGSAGHEQFF. The J gene is TRBJ2-1, the V gene TRBV4-2; TRBD2 might be the D (6 bases). The CDR3 sequence is 14 residues long. V dropped 1 base and J dropped 8 bases, with 12 bases sitting between them. The germline gives CDR1 LGHNA, CDR2 YNFKEQ.

The chain is built from TRBV11-2 and TRBJ1-1; no firm D call. Germline CDR1 and CDR2: SGHAT and FQNNGV. Trimming took off 0 bases at V and 7 bases at J, with 9 bases between the two ends. The CDR3 length is 13 residues. CDR3 region: CASSLDRGLEAFF. For the CDR3, the DNA is TGTGCCAGCAGCTTAGATCGAGGGCTTGAAGCTTTCTTT.

The genes are TRBV19 and TRBJ2-2; TRBD1 agrees at 9 bases. Trimming took 2 bases from V and 7 from J; bases not matched to a gene: 8. The length of the CDR3 is 16 residues. The germline gives CDR1 LNHDA, CDR2 SQIVND (reference sequence). The CDR3 loop is CASSIRGQGSGGELFF. The CDR3 DNA follows: TGTGCCAGTAGTATAAGGGGACAGGGTTCTGGCGGGGAGCTGTTTTTT.

The chain uses TRBV3-1 (or the pseudogene TRBV3-2) and TRBJ2-2; D remains ambiguous. This CDR3 is built from 15 residues. Germline lookup yields CDR1 LGHDT and CDR2 YNNKEL (reference sequence). The germline V and J ends were trimmed by 4 bases and 4 bases, with 13 bases remaining between them. CDR3 region: CASSPSAASTGELFF. The CDR3 DNA follows: TGTGCCAGCAGCCCCTCAGCAGCTAGCACCGGGGAGCTGTTTTTT.

The chain carries TRBV15 and TRBJ2-3, with TRBD2 matching over 9 bases. This CDR3 contains 17 residues. After removal of 0 bases from V and 0 bases from J, the junction contained 4 bases not matched to a gene. Germline CDR1 LNHNV, CDR2 YYDKDF (reference sequence). This CDR3 reads CATSRELREGSTDTQYF. CDR3 DNA sequence: TGTGCCACCAGCAGAGAGTTGCGGGAGGGTAGCACAGATACGCAGTATTTT.

The chain combines TRBV18 with TRBJ1-6; TRBD1 matches 7 bases. After removal of 4 bases from V and 13 bases from J, the junction contained 13 bases not matched to a gene. The V gene's germline CDR1 is KGHSH and CDR2 LQKENI. The CDR3 extends over 15 amino acids. The CDR3 sequence: CASSRSGTDLLPLHF. In DNA form, the CDR3 reads TGTGCCAGCTCACGTTCCGGGACAGACCTACTCCCCCTCCACTTT.

V is TRBV11-2 and J is TRBJ2-7; 9 bases line up with TRBD1. V dropped 5 bases and J dropped 4; count of bases not matched to a gene: 9. CDR1 is SGHAT and CDR2 is FQNNGV in the germline V gene. This CDR3 is built from 15 residues. In DNA form, the CDR3 reads TGTGCCAGCAGCCGAACCCAGGACAGGGGTTACGAGCAGTACTTC. Protein: CASSRTQDRGYEQYF.

V usage is TRBV6-5 and J usage is TRBJ1-6; D possibly corresponds to TRBD1 (5 bases). This CDR3 contains 14 residues. From germline, CDR1 is MNHEY and CDR2 SVGAGI. The V gene lost 10 bases and the J gene lost 6 bases, with 16 bases spanning the gap. The CDR3 DNA reads as TGTGCCACGCACCCCAGGGCCAGTAATTCACCCCTCCACTTT. The encoded protein is CATHPRASNSPLHF.